These T cell receptor beta chains were read from a single sample in a study of response to subunit inactivated influenza vaccine. TCRdb re-called the RT-PCR reads through MiXCR, storing one row per CDR3 protein. The sample holds approximately 530,000 distinct CDR3 sequences; about an eighth are singletons and the top ten take 10% to 15%. The sequencing here drew on PBMCs from blood, taken around seven weeks after vaccination. Every receptor here comes from a middle-aged man who received an inactivated influenza vaccine. The CDR3 runs from the conserved cysteine through the conserved F or W. A D gene is named only where the DNA matches it firmly. The size of a clone is reported for some rows only, either as once, few or many, or as a class for expanded clones.

TRBD1,few,TRBJ2-5,TRBV10-3,TGTGCCATCAGTTTGACAGGGGGCTTGGAGACCCAGTACTTC,CAISLTGGLETQYF
TRBD2,many,TRBJ2-7,TRBV10-1,TGCGCCAGCAGTGAGGTAGCGGGGGGCTACGAGCAGTACTTC,CASSEVAGGYEQYF
NA,NA,TRBJ1-5,TRBV20-1,TGCAGTTCTGGACAGCCCAATCAGCCCCAGCATTTT,CSSGQPNQPQHF
NA,NA,TRBJ2-2,TRBV28,TGTGCCAGCAGTTCCCCATTCTCTAGCGCCGAAGAGCCAAACACCGGGGAGCTGTTTTTT,CASSSPFSSAEEPNTGELFF
TRBD2,few,TRBJ2-1,TRBV12-3/TRBV12-4,TGTGCCAGCAGTTTGGGCGGACTAGCGGGGGGGCTTGAGCAGTTCTTC,CASSLGGLAGGLEQFF
NA,NA,TRBJ2-1,TRBV4-2,TGTGCCAGCAGCCAAGAGTCGGGAGCTAGCCGCTACAATGAGCAGTTCTTC,CASSQESGASRYNEQFF
TRBD1,few,TRBJ2-2,TRBV27,TGTGCCAGCAGTTTAGGCCGGACAGGGCGGGCCGGGGAGCTGTTTTTT,CASSLGRTGRAGELFF
TRBD2,few,TRBJ2-2,TRBV7-8,TGTGCCAGCAGCTTAGCGCTTTCTAGCGGGAACACCGGGGAGCTGTTTTTT,CASSLALSSGNTGELFF
NA,NA,TRBJ2-3,TRBV5-1,TGCGCCAGCAGTGTCCAACCGGGAGACCTGAATACGCAGTATTTT,CASSVQPGDLNTQYF
TRBD1,few,TRBJ1-2,TRBV5-1,TGCGCCAGCAGCTTAACAGGGGACAACTTTGGTGGCTACACCTTC,CASSLTGDNFGGYTF